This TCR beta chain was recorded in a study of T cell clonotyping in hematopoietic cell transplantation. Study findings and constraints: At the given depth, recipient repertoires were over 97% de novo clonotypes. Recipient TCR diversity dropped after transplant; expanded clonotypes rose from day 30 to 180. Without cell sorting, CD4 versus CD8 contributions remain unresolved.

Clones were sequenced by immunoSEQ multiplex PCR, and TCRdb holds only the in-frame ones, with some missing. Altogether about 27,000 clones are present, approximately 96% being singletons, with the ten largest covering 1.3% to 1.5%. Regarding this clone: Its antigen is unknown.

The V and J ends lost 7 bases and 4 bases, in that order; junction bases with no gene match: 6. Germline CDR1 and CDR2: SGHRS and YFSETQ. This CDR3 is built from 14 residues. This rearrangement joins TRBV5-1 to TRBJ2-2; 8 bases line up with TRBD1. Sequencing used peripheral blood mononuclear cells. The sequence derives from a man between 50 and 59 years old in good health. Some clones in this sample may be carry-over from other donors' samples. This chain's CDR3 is CASYGQGATGELFF. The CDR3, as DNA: TGCGCCAGCTACGGACAGGGTGCCACCGGGGAGCTGTTTTTT.